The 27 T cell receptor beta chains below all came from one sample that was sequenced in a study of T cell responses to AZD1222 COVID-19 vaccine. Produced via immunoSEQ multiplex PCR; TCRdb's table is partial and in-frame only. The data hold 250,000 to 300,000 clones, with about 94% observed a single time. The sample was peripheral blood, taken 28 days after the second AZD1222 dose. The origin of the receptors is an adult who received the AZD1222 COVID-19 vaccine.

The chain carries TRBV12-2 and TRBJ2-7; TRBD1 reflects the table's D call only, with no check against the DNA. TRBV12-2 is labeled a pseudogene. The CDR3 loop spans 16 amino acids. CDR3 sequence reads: CASRLGVDRGRWEQYF. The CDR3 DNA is TGTGCAAGTCGCTTAGGTGTCGACAGGGGACGGTGGGAGCAGTACTTC.

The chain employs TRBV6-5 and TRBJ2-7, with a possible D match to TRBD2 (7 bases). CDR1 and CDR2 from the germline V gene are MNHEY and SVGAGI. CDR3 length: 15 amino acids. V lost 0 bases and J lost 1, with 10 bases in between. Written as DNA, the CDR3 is TGTGCCAGCAGTTACTCCCGGGGGGCATCCTACGAGCAGTACTTC. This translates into CASSYSRGASYEQYF.

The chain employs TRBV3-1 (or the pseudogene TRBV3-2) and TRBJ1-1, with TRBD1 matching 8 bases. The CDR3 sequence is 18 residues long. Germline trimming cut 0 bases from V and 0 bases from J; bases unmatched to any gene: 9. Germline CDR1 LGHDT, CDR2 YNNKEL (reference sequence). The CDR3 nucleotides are TGTGCCAGCAGCCAAGATAGACAGGGGAGGGCGATGAACACTGAAGCTTTCTTT. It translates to CASSQDRQGRAMNTEAFF.

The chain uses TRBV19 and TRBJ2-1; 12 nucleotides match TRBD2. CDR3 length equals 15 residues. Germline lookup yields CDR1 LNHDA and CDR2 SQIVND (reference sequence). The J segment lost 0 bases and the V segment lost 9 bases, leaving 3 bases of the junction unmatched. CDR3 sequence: CASRTSGNSYNEQFF. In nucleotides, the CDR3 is TGTGCCAGCCGGACTAGCGGGAACTCCTACAATGAGCAGTTCTTC.

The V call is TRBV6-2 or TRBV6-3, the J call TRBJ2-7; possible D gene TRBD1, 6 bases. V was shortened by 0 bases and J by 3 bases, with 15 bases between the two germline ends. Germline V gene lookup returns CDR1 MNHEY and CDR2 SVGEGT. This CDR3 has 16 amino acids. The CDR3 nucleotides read TGTGCCAGCAGTTACTCGCCCTTTGACAGGATCTACGAGCAGTACTTC. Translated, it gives CASSYSPFDRIYEQYF.

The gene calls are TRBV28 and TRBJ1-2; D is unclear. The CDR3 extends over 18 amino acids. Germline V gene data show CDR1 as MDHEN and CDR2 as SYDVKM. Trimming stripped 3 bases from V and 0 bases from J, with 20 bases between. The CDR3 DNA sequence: TGTGCCAGCAGTTTGTATGCCCCGGGCGGCTCAGCTAACTATGGCTACACCTTC. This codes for CASSLYAPGGSANYGYTF.

This chain's CDR3 is CASSKMGGSNYGYTF. In DNA, the CDR3 is TGTGCCAGCAGTAAAATGGGTGGGTCTAACTATGGCTACACCTTC. This sequence joins TRBV6-5 and TRBJ1-2; D gene uncertain. From germline, CDR1 is MNHEY and CDR2 SVGAGI. The CDR3 runs 15 residues. Trimming shortened V by 5 bases and J by 0 bases, and 13 bases separated the two germline ends.

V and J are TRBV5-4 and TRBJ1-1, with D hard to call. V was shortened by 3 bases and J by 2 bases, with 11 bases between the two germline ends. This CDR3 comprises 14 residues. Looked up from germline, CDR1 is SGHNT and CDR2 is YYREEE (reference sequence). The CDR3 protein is CASSWGLGNTEAFF. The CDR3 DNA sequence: TGTGCCAGCAGCTGGGGTTTGGGAAACACTGAAGCTTTCTTT. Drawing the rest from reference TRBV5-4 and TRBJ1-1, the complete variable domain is ETGVTQSPTHLIKTRGQQVTLRCSSQSGHNTVSWYQQALGQGPQFIFQYYREEENGRGNFPPRFSGLQFPNYSSELNVNALELDDSALYLCASSWGLGNTEAFFGQGTRLTVV.

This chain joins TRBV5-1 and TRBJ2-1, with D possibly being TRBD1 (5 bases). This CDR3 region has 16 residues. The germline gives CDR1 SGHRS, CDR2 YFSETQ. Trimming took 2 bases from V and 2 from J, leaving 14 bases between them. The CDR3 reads CASSFLPGFAYNEQFF. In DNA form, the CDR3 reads TGCGCCAGCAGCTTTTTACCAGGGTTCGCCTACAATGAGCAGTTCTTC.

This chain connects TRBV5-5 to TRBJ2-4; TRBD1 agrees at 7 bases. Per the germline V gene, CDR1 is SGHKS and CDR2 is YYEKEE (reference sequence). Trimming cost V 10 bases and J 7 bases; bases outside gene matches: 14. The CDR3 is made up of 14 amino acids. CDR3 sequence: CASTFDREANIQYF. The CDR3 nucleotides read TGTGCCTCGACTTTTGACAGGGAAGCCAACATTCAGTACTTC.

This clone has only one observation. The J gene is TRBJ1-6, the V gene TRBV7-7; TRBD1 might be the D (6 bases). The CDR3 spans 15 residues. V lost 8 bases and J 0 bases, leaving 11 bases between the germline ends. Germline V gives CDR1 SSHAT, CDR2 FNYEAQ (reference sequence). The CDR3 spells CASAGHFSYNSPLHF. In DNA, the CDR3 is TGTGCCAGCGCGGGACATTTCTCCTATAATTCACCCCTCCACTTT. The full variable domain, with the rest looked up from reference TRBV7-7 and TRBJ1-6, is GAGVSQSPRYKVTKRGQDVTLRCDPISSHATLYWYQQALGQGPEFLTYFNYEAQPDKSGLPSDRFSAERPEGSISTLTIQRTEQRDSAMYRCASAGHFSYNSPLHFGNGTRLTVT.

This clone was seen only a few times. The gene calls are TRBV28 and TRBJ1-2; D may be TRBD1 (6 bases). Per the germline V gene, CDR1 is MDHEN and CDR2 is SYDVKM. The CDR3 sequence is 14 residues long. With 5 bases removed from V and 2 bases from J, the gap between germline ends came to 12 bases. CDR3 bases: TGTGCCAGCAGTGATCGACAGGAGAACTATGGCTACACCTTC. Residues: CASSDRQENYGYTF.

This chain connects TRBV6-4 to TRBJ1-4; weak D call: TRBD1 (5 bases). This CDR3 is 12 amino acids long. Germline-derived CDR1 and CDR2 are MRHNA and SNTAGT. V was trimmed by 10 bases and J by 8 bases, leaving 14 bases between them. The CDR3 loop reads CAKGRMGEKLFF. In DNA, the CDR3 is TGTGCCAAGGGACGTATGGGGGAAAAACTGTTTTTT.

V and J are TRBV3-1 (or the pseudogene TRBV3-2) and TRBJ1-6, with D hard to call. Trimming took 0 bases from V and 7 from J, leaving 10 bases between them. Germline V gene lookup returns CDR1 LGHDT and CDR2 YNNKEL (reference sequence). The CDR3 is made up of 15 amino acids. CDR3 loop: CASSQDGAWNSPLHF. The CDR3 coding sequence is TGTGCCAGCAGCCAAGATGGTGCTTGGAATTCACCCCTCCACTTT.

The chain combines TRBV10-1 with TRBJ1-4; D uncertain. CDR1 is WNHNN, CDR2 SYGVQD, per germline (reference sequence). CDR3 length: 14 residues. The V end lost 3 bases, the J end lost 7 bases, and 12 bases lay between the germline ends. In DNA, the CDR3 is TGCGCCAGCAGTGACGGGCCCGGCGGTGAAAAACTGTTTTTT. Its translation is CASSDGPGGEKLFF.

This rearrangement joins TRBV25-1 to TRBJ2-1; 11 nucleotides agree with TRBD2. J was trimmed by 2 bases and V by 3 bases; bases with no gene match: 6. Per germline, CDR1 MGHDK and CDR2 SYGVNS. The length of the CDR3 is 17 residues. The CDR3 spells CASSETSGTGAYNEQFF. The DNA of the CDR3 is TGTGCCAGCAGTGAGACTAGCGGGACGGGGGCCTACAATGAGCAGTTCTTC. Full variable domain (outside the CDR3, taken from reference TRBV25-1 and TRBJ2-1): EADIYQTPRYLVIGTGKKITLECSQTMGHDKMYWYQQDPGMELHLIHYSYGVNSTEKGDLSSESTVSRIRTEHFPLTLESARPSHTSQYLCASSETSGTGAYNEQFFGPGTRLTVL.

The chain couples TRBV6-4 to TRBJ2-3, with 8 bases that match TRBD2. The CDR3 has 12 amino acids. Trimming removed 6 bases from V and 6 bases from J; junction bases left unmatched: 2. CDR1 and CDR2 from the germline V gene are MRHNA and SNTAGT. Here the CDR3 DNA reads TGTGCCAGCAGCCCGGGGGGGGATACGCAGTATTTT. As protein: CASSPGGDTQYF.

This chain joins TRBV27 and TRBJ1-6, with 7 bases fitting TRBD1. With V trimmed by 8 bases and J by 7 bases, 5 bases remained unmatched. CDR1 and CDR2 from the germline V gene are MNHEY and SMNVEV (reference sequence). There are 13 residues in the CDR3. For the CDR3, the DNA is TGTGCCAGCCGACAGGGAGGGAATTCACCCCTCCACTTT. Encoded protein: CASRQGGNSPLHF.

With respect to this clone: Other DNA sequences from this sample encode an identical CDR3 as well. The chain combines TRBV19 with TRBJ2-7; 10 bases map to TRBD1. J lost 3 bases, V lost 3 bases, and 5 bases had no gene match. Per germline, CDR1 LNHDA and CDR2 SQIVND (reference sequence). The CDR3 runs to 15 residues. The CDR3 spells CASSIPGQGIYEQYF. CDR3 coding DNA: TGTGCCAGTAGTATTCCGGGACAGGGGATCTACGAGCAGTACTTC.

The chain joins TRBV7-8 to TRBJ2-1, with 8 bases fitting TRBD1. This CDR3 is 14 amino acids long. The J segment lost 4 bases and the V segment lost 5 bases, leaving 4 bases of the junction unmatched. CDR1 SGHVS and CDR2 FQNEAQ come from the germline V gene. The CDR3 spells CASSPTGEYNEQFF. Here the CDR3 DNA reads TGTGCCAGCAGCCCGACAGGGGAATACAATGAGCAGTTCTTC.

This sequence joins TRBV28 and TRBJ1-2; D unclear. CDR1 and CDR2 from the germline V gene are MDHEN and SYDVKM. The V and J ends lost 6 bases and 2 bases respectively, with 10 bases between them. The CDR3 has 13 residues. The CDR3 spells CASSLGLNYGYTF. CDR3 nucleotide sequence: TGTGCCAGCAGCCTTGGACTGAACTATGGCTACACCTTC.

CDR3 sequence reads: CASSTSGSGRGEQFF. Written as DNA, the CDR3 is TGTGCCAGCAGCACCTCGGGTAGCGGGAGGGGTGAGCAGTTCTTC. The rearrangement uses TRBV7-2 and TRBJ2-1; 11 positions agree with TRBD2. The CDR3 sequence is 15 residues long. CDR1 and CDR2 from the germline V gene are SGHTA and FQGNSA. V gave up 5 bases and J gave up 9 bases; unmatched junction bases: 9.

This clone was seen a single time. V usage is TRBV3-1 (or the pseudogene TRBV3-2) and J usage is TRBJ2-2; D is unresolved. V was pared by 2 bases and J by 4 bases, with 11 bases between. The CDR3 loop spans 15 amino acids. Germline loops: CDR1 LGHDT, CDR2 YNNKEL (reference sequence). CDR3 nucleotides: TGTGCCAGCAGCCAATGGACCGAACCCACCGGGGAGCTGTTTTTT. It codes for CASSQWTEPTGELFF.

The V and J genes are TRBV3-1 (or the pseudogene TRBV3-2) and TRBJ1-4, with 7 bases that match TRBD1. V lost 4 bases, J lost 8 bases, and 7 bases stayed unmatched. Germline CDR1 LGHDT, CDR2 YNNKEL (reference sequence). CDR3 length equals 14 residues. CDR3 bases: TGTGCCAGCAGCCCGGGACAGATTGGGGAAAAACTGTTTTTT. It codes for CASSPGQIGEKLFF.

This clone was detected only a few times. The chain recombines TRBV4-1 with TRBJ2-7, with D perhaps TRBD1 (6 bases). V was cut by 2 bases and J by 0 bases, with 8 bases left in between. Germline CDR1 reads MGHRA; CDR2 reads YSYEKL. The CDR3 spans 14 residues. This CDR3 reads CASSQRDISYEQYF. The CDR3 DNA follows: TGCGCCAGCAGCCAACGGGACATCTCCTACGAGCAGTACTTC.

The CDR3 DNA reads TGTGCCAGCAGTTTGGGAGGGAGCTTCTATGGCTACACCTTC. Encoded protein: CASSLGGSFYGYTF. The J gene is TRBJ1-2, the V gene TRBV27; no clear D. This CDR3 contains 14 residues. Trimming pared 3 bases from V and 4 bases from J, leaving 12 bases between. Germline CDR1 MNHEY, CDR2 SMNVEV (reference sequence).

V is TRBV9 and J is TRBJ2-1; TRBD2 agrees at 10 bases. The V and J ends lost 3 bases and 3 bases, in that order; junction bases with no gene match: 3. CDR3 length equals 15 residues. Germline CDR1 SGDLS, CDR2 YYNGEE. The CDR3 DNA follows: TGTGCCAGCAGCGGGCTAGCGGGAGACTACAATGAGCAGTTCTTC. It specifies CASSGLAGDYNEQFF.